A single sample is the source of the 27 T cell receptor beta chains below, sequenced in a study of early T cells in non-severe SARS-CoV-2 infection. One entry per CDR3 protein results from TCRdb running MiXCR on the 5' RACE reads. The table shows around 80,000 distinct CDR3 sequences, with about an eighth occurring only once. The specimen was whole blood. These receptors all come from an adult who was a healthcare worker with PCR-confirmed SARS-CoV-2 infection or an uninfected control (not recorded which).

This chain joins TRBV2 and TRBJ2-2; a weak D match, TRBD2 (5 bases). Germline loops: CDR1 SNHLY, CDR2 FYNNEI. This CDR3 has 11 amino acids. Trimming shortened V by 4 bases and J by 8 bases, and 5 bases separated the two germline ends. The CDR3 sequence is CASSGRGELFF. DNA of the CDR3: TGTGCCAGCAGTGGGAGGGGGGAGCTGTTTTTT.

This clonotype was observed many times. The V gene is TRBV11-2, the J gene TRBJ2-1; TRBD1 might be the D (6 bases). Trimming cost V 5 bases and J 3 bases, with 14 bases left between them. The CDR3 extends over 15 amino acids. Germline loops: CDR1 SGHAT, CDR2 FQNNGV. This CDR3 reads CASSSDRPLYNEQFF. The CDR3 nucleotides read TGTGCCAGCAGCAGCGACAGGCCCCTCTACAATGAGCAGTTCTTC.

This clonotype turned up a few times. The V and J genes are TRBV7-8 and TRBJ2-7, with 9 bases aligning to TRBD1. This CDR3 has 15 residues. V trimming: 5 bases; J trimming: 5 bases; junction bases outside the gene matches: 10. CDR1 and CDR2 from the germline V gene are SGHVS and FQNEAQ. CDR3 sequence: CASSRDGTGSHEQYF. Written as DNA, the CDR3 is TGTGCCAGCAGCCGTGACGGGACAGGGAGCCACGAGCAGTACTTC.

The chain links TRBV4-3 to TRBJ1-2, with D tentatively TRBD1 (5 bases). Germline assignment: CDR1 LGHNA and CDR2 YSLEER. CDR3 length equals 15 residues. V lost 3 bases and J lost 4, with 15 bases in between. The CDR3 DNA reads as TGCGCCAGCAGCCAGCAGGTTCTTGGGGCCTATGGCTACACCTTC. This translates into CASSQQVLGAYGYTF.

This chain connects TRBV24-1 to TRBJ1-2, with D perhaps TRBD1 (5 bases). V was pared by 7 bases and J by 7 bases, with 12 bases between. Germline values: CDR1 KGHDR, CDR2 SFDVKD. The CDR3 totals 12 residues. In DNA form, the CDR3 reads TGTGCCACCAGCAGCACAGGAGGTGGCTACACCTTC. As protein: CATSSTGGGYTF.

This clonotype has a count of ten or more. The J gene is TRBJ1-1, the V gene TRBV5-1; D not resolved. Deletions cut 3 bases from V and 7 bases from J, with 13 bases between. The CDR3 runs to 13 residues. In germline, CDR1 is SGHRS, CDR2 YFSETQ. The CDR3 sequence: CASSWAPGNEAFF. CDR3 nucleotide sequence: TGCGCCAGCAGCTGGGCCCCGGGGAATGAAGCTTTCTTT.

This clonotype showed up many times. The V gene is TRBV11-2, the J gene TRBJ2-1; no clear D gene. The CDR3 is 17 residues long. Germline values: CDR1 SGHAT, CDR2 FQNNGV. Trimming pared 3 bases from V and 5 bases from J, leaving 20 bases between. The CDR3 DNA sequence: TGTGCCAGCAGCTTCGGGCTGAACAGTTTATTCCACAATGAGCAGTTCTTC. Its translation is CASSFGLNSLFHNEQFF. Supplemented by reference TRBV11-2 and TRBJ2-1, the full variable domain reads EAGVAQSPRYKIIEKRQSVAFWCNPISGHATLYWYQQILGQGPKLLIQFQNNGVVDDSQLPKDRFSAERLKGVDSTLKIQPAKLEDSAVYLCASSFGLNSLFHNEQFFGPGTRLTVL.

This clonotype was counted ten times or more. The V gene is TRBV18, the J gene TRBJ1-1, with a possible D match to TRBD1 (6 bases). Germline V gene data show CDR1 as KGHSH and CDR2 as LQKENI. This CDR3 contains 20 residues. V lost 1 base and J lost 2, with 26 bases in between. CDR3 nucleotide sequence: TGTGCCAGCTCACCACTTTCATCAATGTGGGGGCACGCCTTAAACACTGAAGCTTTCTTT. Protein sequence: CASSPLSSMWGHALNTEAFF.

This clonotype was detected a few times. A much larger clonotype is one base distant, so this may be a read error. The chain carries TRBV9 and TRBJ1-2, with D uncertain. The CDR3 contains 13 residues. Germline lookup yields CDR1 SGDLS and CDR2 YYNGEE. Trimming left V 4 bases short and J 0 bases short, with 7 bases between. CDR3 coding DNA: TGTGCCAGCAGCAGGGATGCTAACTATGGCTACACCTTC. Encoded protein: CASSRDANYGYTF.

This clonotype was recorded a few times. The V and J genes are TRBV11-2 and TRBJ2-7; tentative D call: TRBD1 (6 bases). This CDR3 spans 16 amino acids. Looked up from germline, CDR1 is SGHAT and CDR2 is FQNNGV. V lost 4 bases to trimming and J lost 0 bases, with 16 bases between them. CDR3 coding DNA: TGTGCCAGCAGCTCTACAGGGTCCATCTCCTCCTACGAGCAGTACTTC. Translation: CASSSTGSISSYEQYF.

This clonotype was found many times. The rearrangement uses TRBV19 and TRBJ2-3; 11 nucleotides match TRBD2. Germline CDR1 reads LNHDA; CDR2 reads SQIVND (reference sequence). Trimming at V came to 5 bases and at J to 2 bases, leaving 6 bases not matched to a gene. The CDR3 is 16 residues long. CDR3 DNA: TGTGCCAGTAGTCTACTAGCGGGGGCACCCACAGATACGCAGTATTTT. Residues: CASSLLAGAPTDTQYF.

The J gene is TRBJ2-3, the V gene TRBV11-2; possibly TRBD1 or TRBD2 for D (5 bases each). Germline CDR1 and CDR2: SGHAT and FQNNGV. This CDR3 spans 12 amino acids. The V end was cut by 5 bases, the J end by 4 bases, with 7 bases between. This CDR3 reads CASSPGPDTQYF. The DNA of the CDR3 is TGTGCCAGCAGCCCGGGGCCAGATACGCAGTATTTT.

This clonotype has just a few counts. V gene TRBV18 combines with J gene TRBJ2-3, with D possibly matching TRBD1 (5 bases). Germline-derived CDR1 and CDR2 are KGHSH and LQKENI. The CDR3 sequence is 13 residues long. The V and J ends lost 0 bases and 6 bases respectively, with 7 bases between them. The CDR3 DNA reads TGTGCCAGCTCACCACCATCAGGGGATACGCAGTATTTT. This encodes CASSPPSGDTQYF. The full variable domain, its missing parts supplied by reference TRBV18 and TRBJ2-3, is NAGVMQNPRHLVRRRGQEARLRCSPMKGHSHVYWYRQLPEEGLKFMVYLQKENIIDESGMPKERFSAEFPKEGPSILRIQQVVRGDSAAYFCASSPPSGDTQYFGPGTRLTVL.

This clonotype has ten or more counts. J is TRBJ2-7 and V is TRBV11-2, with TRBD1 identical over 10 bases. This CDR3 is built from 17 residues. Trimming cost V 0 bases and J 2 bases; bases outside gene matches: 7. Germline-derived CDR1 and CDR2 are SGHAT and FQNNGV. The CDR3 protein is CASSLDATGTGAYEQYF. As DNA, the CDR3 is TGTGCCAGCAGCTTAGATGCCACCGGGACAGGGGCCTACGAGCAGTACTTC. Based on the CDR3 plus reference TRBV11-2 and TRBJ2-7, the full variable domain is EAGVAQSPRYKIIEKRQSVAFWCNPISGHATLYWYQQILGQGPKLLIQFQNNGVVDDSQLPKDRFSAERLKGVDSTLKIQPAKLEDSAVYLCASSLDATGTGAYEQYFGPGTRLTVT.

This clonotype was detected a few times. The V gene is TRBV12-3 or TRBV12-4, the J gene TRBJ2-1; 9 bases fit TRBD2. The ends lost 2 bases at V and 7 bases at J; junction bases unmatched: 6. The CDR3 is 15 amino acids. The CDR3 DNA reads TGTGCCAGCAGTTTATTTGGAAGCGGGGGGAATGAGCAGTTCTTC. This gives the protein CASSLFGSGGNEQFF.

The chain's CDR3 is CASSPKESTSGNTIYF. Written as DNA, the CDR3 is TGTGCCAGCTCACCAAAAGAATCGACCTCTGGAAACACCATATATTTT. The chain combines TRBV18 with TRBJ1-3; D gene unclear. Trimming shortened V by 2 bases and J by 0 bases, and 11 bases separated the two germline ends. The CDR3 is 16 residues long. The germline CDR1 and CDR2 sequences are KGHSH and LQKENI.

This clonotype was detected many times. V is TRBV20-1 and J is TRBJ2-3, with 7 positions matching TRBD1. V lost 6 bases to trimming and J lost 3 bases; unmatched junction nucleotides: 9. The length of the CDR3 is 14 residues. Germline V gene lookup returns CDR1 DFQATT and CDR2 SNEGSKA (reference sequence). The CDR3 sequence: CSATWDRLTDTQYF. The CDR3 DNA sequence: TGCAGTGCAACCTGGGACAGACTTACAGATACGCAGTATTTT.

This clonotype was seen ten or more times. Here the CDR3 DNA reads TGTGCCAGCAGCGCAAGACTAGCGGGAGGAGGGGATACGCAGTATTTT. This codes for CASSARLAGGGDTQYF. The chain employs TRBV7-6 and TRBJ2-3; 13 nucleotides align to TRBD2. The germline gives CDR1 SGHVS, CDR2 FNYEAQ. The CDR3 has 16 amino acids. V trimming: 5 bases; J trimming: 6 bases; junction bases outside the gene matches: 8.

Of note for this clonotype: An end of the junction does not agree with germline; a read error may underlie this. The chain couples TRBV7-7 to TRBJ2-5; a weak D match, TRBD1 (6 bases). Germline assignment: CDR1 SSHAT and CDR2 FNYEAQ (reference sequence). CDR3 length: 14 amino acids. CDR3 loop: CASSLTQGAETQYF. CDR3 sequence (DNA): TGTGCTAGCAGCTTAACACAGGGCGCAGAGACCCAGTACTTC.

This clonotype was picked up many times. V gene TRBV9 combines with J gene TRBJ1-6; D is perhaps TRBD1 (5 bases). Trimming pared 0 bases from V and 8 bases from J, leaving 9 bases between. This CDR3 has 14 amino acids. Germline assignment: CDR1 SGDLS and CDR2 YYNGEE. The CDR3 DNA reads as TGTGCCAGCAGCGTAGCTGGGGGGGATTCACCCCTCCACTTT. It specifies CASSVAGGDSPLHF.

This clonotype was found once. The gene calls are TRBV5-1 and TRBJ1-3; D gene unclear. This CDR3 spans 17 amino acids. V lost 0 bases to trimming and J lost 0 bases, with 13 bases between them. CDR1 and CDR2 from the germline V gene are SGHRS and YFSETQ. This CDR3 is CASSLEALDYSGNTIYF. CDR3 coding DNA: TGCGCCAGCAGCTTGGAAGCTCTAGATTACTCTGGAAACACCATATATTTT.

This clonotype has a handful of counts. The rearrangement joins TRBV20-1 to TRBJ1-2; D remains ambiguous. Trimming stripped 5 bases from V and 6 bases from J, with 16 bases between. CDR3 length: 13 amino acids. Germline CDR1 is DFQATT and CDR2 is SNEGSKA (reference sequence). CDR3 in amino acids: CSAWGGGMDGYTF. CDR3 sequence (DNA): TGCAGTGCTTGGGGTGGTGGGATGGATGGCTACACCTTC.

This clonotype was recorded at least ten times. The chain has TRBV12-3 or TRBV12-4 and TRBJ1-2; perhaps TRBD1 as D (5 bases). CDR3 size: 16 residues. V was clipped by 5 bases and J by 6 bases, with 22 bases between them. The CDR3 here is CASSQRGGFAPNGYTF. As DNA, the CDR3 is TGTGCCAGCAGTCAACGGGGGGGTTTCGCCCCAAATGGCTACACCTTC.

This clonotype was counted once. V gene TRBV20-1 combines with J gene TRBJ1-5; D not certain. This CDR3 region has 12 residues. Deletions cut 6 bases from V and 0 bases from J, with 6 bases between. CDR1 and CDR2 (germline): DFQATT, SNEGSKA (reference sequence). CDR3 residues: CSATDSNQPQHF. The CDR3 bases are TGCAGTGCCACGGATAGCAATCAGCCCCAGCATTTT.

The rearrangement uses TRBV5-1 and TRBJ1-1; no reliable D call. The CDR3 is 16 amino acids. V was cut by 0 bases and J by 1 base, with 13 bases left in between. Germline V gene lookup returns CDR1 SGHRS and CDR2 YFSETQ. For the CDR3, the DNA is TGCGCCAGCAGCTTGGAAGGTAGACGCTGGAACACTGAAGCTTTCTTT. This gives the protein CASSLEGRRWNTEAFF.

This clonotype was counted only a few times. The chain couples TRBV7-6 to TRBJ2-2; 8 nucleotides match TRBD1. Germline-derived CDR1 and CDR2 are SGHVS and FNYEAQ. The CDR3 runs 18 residues. The junction had 17 bases not matched to a gene; V was cut back by 6 bases and J by 5 bases. CDR3 region: CASSQTVPGTGPTGELFF. The DNA of the CDR3 is TGTGCCAGCAGTCAAACTGTCCCCGGGACAGGACCGACCGGGGAGCTGTTTTTT.

The chain uses TRBV27 and TRBJ2-7; 11 positions agree with TRBD1. The CDR3 sequence is 13 residues long. The V segment lost 6 bases and the J segment 6 bases; nucleotides outside the gene matches: 4. From germline, CDR1 is MNHEY and CDR2 SMNVEV (reference sequence). In DNA, the CDR3 is TGTGCCAGCAGCAAGGACAGGGGGCGCGAGCAGTACTTC. This gives the protein CASSKDRGREQYF.